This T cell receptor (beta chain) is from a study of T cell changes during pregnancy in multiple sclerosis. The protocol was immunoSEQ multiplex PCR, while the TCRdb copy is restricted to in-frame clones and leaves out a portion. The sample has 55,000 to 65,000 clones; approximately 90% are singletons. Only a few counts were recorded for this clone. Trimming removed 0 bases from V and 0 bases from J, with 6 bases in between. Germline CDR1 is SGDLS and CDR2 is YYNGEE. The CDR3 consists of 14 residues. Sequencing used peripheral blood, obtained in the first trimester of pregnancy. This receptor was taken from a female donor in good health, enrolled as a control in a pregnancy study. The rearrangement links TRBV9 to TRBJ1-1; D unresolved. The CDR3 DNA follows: TGTGCCAGCAGCGTAGGTTCCTTGAACACTGAAGCTTTCTTT. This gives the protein CASSVGSLNTEAFF.